These T cell receptor beta chains were read from a single sample in a study of shared clonotypes between healthy human individuals. Profiling relied on immunoSEQ multiplex PCR, and the TCRdb table lists in-frame clones only, not all of them. The sample includes approximately 1.4 million clones, around 98% seen only once; the top ten take about 0.4%. Sequenced input: naive CD4+ T cells sorted from blood. These receptors all come from a man younger than 40 in good health. Each CDR3 is given without its conserved first and last residue.

j_call	v_call	cdr3_aa
TRBJ2-1	TRBV18	ASSPLPSGTTYNEQF
TRBJ2-3	TRBV6-6	ASIHRGSGTDTQY
TRBJ1-5	TRBV19	ASSIVARDSNQPQH
TRBJ1-2	TRBV7-2	ASSLGLWGTGSGGYT
TRBJ1-1	TRBV7-2	ASRLQRNTEAF
TRBJ2-7	TRBV5-1	ASRRTGGADEQY
TRBJ1-2	TRBV28	ASRFTGRIHGYT
TRBJ2-5	TRBV30	AWSVLLDQY
TRBJ2-2	TRBV5-4	ASSFPSGSVYGELF
TRBJ2-3	TRBV28	ASSLHGLEDTQY
TRBJ1-1	TRBV2	ASSERLGAGTEAF
TRBJ2-5	TRBV6-5	ASSYSPLQETQY
TRBJ2-1	TRBV27	ASMAIPGLPPHEQF
TRBJ1-4	TRBV13	ASSSNREHEKLF
TRBJ1-5	TRBV7-8	ASSPGERTNQPQH
TRBJ1-1	TRBV7-2	ASSPPNAPIYEAF
TRBJ1-1	TRBV4-2	ASSQEGQGMPEAF
TRBJ2-3	TRBV6-5	ASSYSELSRADTQY
TRBJ2-3	TRBV19	ASSRAGTDTQY
TRBJ2-7	TRBV28	ASSPSSTYEQY
TRBJ1-1	TRBV29-1	SVPPDRGGLEAF
TRBJ2-1	TRBV28	ASSSTLNEQF
TRBJ2-2	TRBV15	ATSTPGRELF
TRBJ2-3	TRBV7-3	ASSSGLAGVTDTQY